What follows are 13 T cell receptor beta chains derived from one specimen sequenced in a study of OX40 agonist ivuxolimab in advanced cancers. Measured with immunoSEQ multiplex PCR; TCRdb has only the in-frame clones, and not every one. The sample shows 57,000 or so clones, around nine tenths of them seen only once. This specimen consisted of CD4+ or CD8+ T cells sorted from blood, obtained in a trial of the OX40 agonist ivuxolimab. These receptor sequences come from an adult with an advanced solid tumor such as melanoma, head and neck, liver or kidney cancer.

The V call is TRBV4-3, the J call TRBJ2-2, with D maybe TRBD2 (6 bases). CDR1 is LGHNA and CDR2 is YSLEER in the germline V gene. This CDR3 comprises 15 residues. Trimming shortened V by 4 bases and J by 3 bases, and 12 bases separated the two germline ends. DNA for the CDR3: TGCGCCAGCAGCCCGGGACTGGGGGACACCGGGGAGCTGTTTTTT. It translates to CASSPGLGDTGELFF.

The chain couples TRBV27 to TRBJ1-3, with no clear D. Germline CDR1 is MNHEY and CDR2 is SMNVEV (reference sequence). The CDR3 spans 16 residues. V lost 5 bases to trimming and J lost 1 base, with 15 bases between them. The CDR3, as DNA: TGTGCCAGCAGTCCCGCGGGTTCGCCGTCTGGAAACACCATATATTTT. Translated: CASSPAGSPSGNTIYF.

The rearrangement links TRBV10-3 to TRBJ1-3; D is uncertain. V was clipped by 4 bases and J by 8 bases, with 6 bases between them. This CDR3 comprises 11 residues. Germline V gene lookup returns CDR1 ENHRY and CDR2 SYGVKD. Written as DNA, the CDR3 is TGTGCCATCAGTGTCGGTGACACCATATATTTT. Its protein is CAISVGDTIYF.

V is TRBV4-3 and J is TRBJ2-7; the D gene is possibly TRBD2 (5 bases). V shed 0 bases and J shed 5 bases, with 8 bases lying between them. CDR3 length: 13 amino acids. The germline V gene has CDR1 LGHNA and CDR2 YSLEER. The CDR3 loop is CASSQDLEDEQYF. In DNA, the CDR3 is TGCGCCAGCAGCCAAGATTTGGAGGACGAGCAGTACTTC.

The chain combines TRBV4-1 with TRBJ2-5; 7 bases align to TRBD1. With the DNA end fitting TRBJ2-7 better, the J assignment may be wrong. This CDR3 spans 13 amino acids. CDR1 and CDR2 (germline): MGHRA, YSYEKL. The CDR3 protein is CASSPGQYYEQYF. The CDR3 coding sequence is TGCGCCAGCAGCCCGGGACAGTACTACGAGCAGTACTTC.

The V and J genes are TRBV4-3 and TRBJ2-5; 11 bases map to TRBD2. Germline-derived CDR1 and CDR2 are LGHNA and YSLEER. V was pared by 3 bases and J by 2 bases, with 11 bases of the junction left unmatched. The CDR3 has 18 amino acids. This CDR3 reads CASSHFLGLAGGQETQYF. The CDR3 nucleotides are TGCGCCAGCAGCCACTTCCTCGGACTAGCGGGCGGGCAAGAGACCCAGTACTTC.

This clone was detected only once. The V gene is TRBV4-1, the J gene TRBJ1-2; no definite D call. The germline gives CDR1 MGHRA, CDR2 YSYEKL. Trimming removed 1 base from V and 2 bases from J, with 17 bases in between. The CDR3 is 17 amino acids. The CDR3 DNA reads TGCGCCAGCAGCCAAGTTCCGCTTGGGGTTGAGAACTATGGCTACACCTTC. It codes for CASSQVPLGVENYGYTF.

The J gene is TRBJ2-3, the V gene TRBV6-6, with 8 bases fitting TRBD2. Unmatched junction bases numbered 4, after V lost 0 bases and J lost 2 bases. Germline V CDR1 and CDR2: MNHNY, SVGAGI (reference sequence). This CDR3 has 16 amino acids. DNA of the CDR3: TGTGCCAGCAGTTACTCTATAGCGGGACCCACAGATACGCAGTATTTT. This gives the protein CASSYSIAGPTDTQYF.

The V and J genes are TRBV4-1 and TRBJ2-7; D uncertain. Germline CDR1 reads MGHRA; CDR2 reads YSYEKL. With 3 bases removed from V and 0 bases from J, the gap between germline ends came to 12 bases. The CDR3 totals 15 residues. The CDR3 coding sequence is TGCGCCAGCAGCCACCTCGAAGCGTCCTCCTACGAGCAGTACTTC. Protein product: CASSHLEASSYEQYF.

The chain recombines TRBV4-3 with TRBJ2-7; D is unresolved. The CDR3 extends over 13 amino acids. Trimming removed 1 base from V and 6 bases from J, with 10 bases in between. The germline V gene encodes CDR1 LGHNA and CDR2 YSLEER. This chain's CDR3 is CASSQGAGGEQYF. CDR3 nucleotide sequence: TGCGCCAGCAGCCAAGGGGCAGGTGGCGAGCAGTACTTC.

V usage is TRBV28 and J usage is TRBJ2-3; D is ambiguous. This CDR3 spans 14 amino acids. Germline assignment: CDR1 MDHEN and CDR2 SYDVKM. The V end lost 2 bases, the J end lost 2 bases, and 8 bases lay between the germline ends. The CDR3 DNA reads as TGTGCCAGCAGTTTAGGGCAGTCCACAGATACGCAGTATTTT. Amino acid sequence: CASSLGQSTDTQYF. The full variable domain, completed using reference TRBV28 and TRBJ2-3, is DVKVTQSSRYLVKRTGEKVFLECVQDMDHENMFWYRQDPGLGLRLIYFSYDVKMKEKGDIPEGYSVSREKKERFSLILESASTNQTSMYLCASSLGQSTDTQYFGPGTRLTVL.

The chain is built from TRBV9 and TRBJ1-2, with 7 bases that match TRBD1. The CDR3 length is 15 residues. The V gene end was trimmed by 3 bases and the J gene end by 1 base; junction bases not matched to a gene: 6. In germline, CDR1 is SGDLS, CDR2 YYNGEE. The CDR3 protein is CASSAGTVINYGYTF. CDR3 nucleotides: TGTGCCAGCAGCGCTGGGACAGTCATTAACTATGGCTACACCTTC.

This chain joins TRBV5-6 and TRBJ1-5; a possible D gene is TRBD1 (5 bases). CDR1 SGHDT and CDR2 YYEEEE come from the germline V gene. The V end was cut by 2 bases, the J end by 7 bases, with 16 bases between. CDR3 length: 15 residues. CDR3 in DNA: TGTGCCAGCAGCTTTGGGACGGCCGCGGGGCAGCCCCAGCATTTT. Residues: CASSFGTAAGQPQHF.